A single sample gave rise to the 17 T cell receptor beta chains below, sequenced in a study of T-cell memory formation after mild COVID-19. TCRdb ran MiXCR on the 5' RACE reads and lists one entry per CDR3 protein. This table has some 440,000 distinct CDR3 sequences, approximately 23% appearing once. Input material: PBMCs or a T cell subset sorted from them (not recorded which). The receptor source for this set is an adult woman who had mild COVID-19 (a few samples of this study predate the infection). Cell type and time point are not known.

The chain uses TRBV12-3 or TRBV12-4 and TRBJ2-7, with TRBD2 matching over 9 bases. V lost 4 bases to trimming and J lost 5 bases; unmatched junction nucleotides: 6. The CDR3 covers 14 residues. CDR3 region: CASSSLAGRNEQYF. The CDR3, as DNA: TGTGCCAGCAGTTCCCTAGCGGGACGGAACGAGCAGTACTTC.

A few counts support this clonotype. The rearrangement joins TRBV6-5 to TRBJ1-1, with 9 positions matching TRBD1. Germline V CDR1 and CDR2: MNHEY, SVGAGI. The CDR3 length is 14 residues. J lost 5 bases, V lost 6 bases, and 7 bases had no gene match. CDR3 region: CASSRGQGYTEAFF. The CDR3 DNA is TGTGCCAGCAGCCGGGGACAGGGATATACTGAAGCTTTCTTT.

This chain uses TRBV28 with TRBJ1-2; D is perhaps TRBD1 (5 bases). With 6 bases removed from V and 6 bases from J, the gap between germline ends came to 23 bases. The V gene's germline CDR1 is MDHEN and CDR2 SYDVKM. The CDR3 is 16 residues long. Here the CDR3 DNA reads TGTGCCAGCAGCCCTCTACCGGGGGACGTAGGGGATGGCTACACCTTC. Protein sequence: CASSPLPGDVGDGYTF.

The CDR3 DNA reads as TGCAGTGCCCAGAGGGCTAGCCCTAATGAGCAGTTCTTC. It codes for CSAQRASPNEQFF. The V and J genes are TRBV20-1 and TRBJ2-1; D might be TRBD2 (5 bases). CDR3 length: 13 amino acids. The V gene's germline CDR1 is DFQATT and CDR2 SNEGSKA (reference sequence). Trimming left V 6 bases short and J 7 bases short, with 16 bases between.

V is TRBV20-1 and J is TRBJ1-1, with D possibly being TRBD1 (5 bases). V gave up 5 bases and J gave up 7 bases, with 14 bases separating them. The germline V gene encodes CDR1 DFQATT and CDR2 SNEGSKA (reference sequence). The CDR3 has 12 amino acids. The CDR3 DNA follows: TGCAGTGCTCCTACTACCGGACATGAAGCTTTCTTT. It encodes CSAPTTGHEAFF.

The V gene is TRBV5-1, the J gene TRBJ2-7, with 8 nucleotides matching TRBD1. This CDR3 spans 14 amino acids. From germline, CDR1 is SGHRS and CDR2 YFSETQ. With V trimmed by 4 bases and J by 2 bases, 5 bases remained unmatched. DNA for the CDR3: TGCGCCAGCAGCGGGGCCAGGGGGCCCTACGAGCAGTACTTC. This encodes CASSGARGPYEQYF.

The rearrangement joins TRBV25-1 to TRBJ2-3; no definite D call. The CDR3 is made up of 18 amino acids. Between the trimmed V and J ends, which lost 1 base and 4 bases, there was a span of 21 bases. In germline, CDR1 is MGHDK, CDR2 SYGVNS. CDR3 loop: CASSELFVLGSGPDTQYF. The CDR3 DNA reads as TGTGCCAGCAGTGAATTATTTGTTCTAGGCTCTGGTCCAGATACGCAGTATTTT.

The chain uses TRBV15 and TRBJ1-2; TRBD1 aligns across 10 bases. Germline CDR1 and CDR2: LNHNV and YYDKDF (reference sequence). V lost 1 base, J lost 6 bases, and 14 bases stayed unmatched. CDR3 length: 18 residues. The DNA of the CDR3 is TGTGCCACCAGCAGAGTGGACATTGTGGGGACAGGGGACGATGGCTACACCTTC. Translating it yields CATSRVDIVGTGDDGYTF.

This clonotype was counted between two and nine times. The chain couples TRBV20-1 to TRBJ2-3; 10 nucleotides align to TRBD2. Trimming removed 5 bases from V and 3 bases from J; junction bases left unmatched: 11. Looked up from germline, CDR1 is DFQATT and CDR2 is SNEGSKA (reference sequence). The CDR3 runs 16 residues. The CDR3 bases are TGCAGTGCTCCAAGGAGCGGGAGGGCCATTACAGATACGCAGTATTTT. This gives the protein CSAPRSGRAITDTQYF.

The sample holds a few counts of this clonotype. The CDR3 nucleotides are TGTGCCAGCAGCGTCAATAGCGGGCGGTACGGTGAGACCCAGTACTTC. Translation: CASSVNSGRYGETQYF. This sequence joins TRBV9 and TRBJ2-5; 7 nucleotides line up with TRBD2. CDR3 size: 16 residues. Germline CDR1 reads SGDLS; CDR2 reads YYNGEE. J gave up 5 bases and V 2 bases, and 12 bases lay outside the gene matches.

The rearrangement links TRBV12-3 or TRBV12-4 to TRBJ2-1; weak D call: TRBD2 (6 bases). Trimming removed 4 bases from V and 8 bases from J, with 9 bases in between. The CDR3 length is 12 residues. The CDR3 is CASSSREHEQFF. CDR3 DNA sequence: TGTGCCAGCAGTTCGCGGGAACATGAGCAGTTCTTC.

This rearrangement joins TRBV2 to TRBJ1-2; D may be TRBD1 (6 bases). This CDR3 is 14 amino acids long. In germline, CDR1 is SNHLY, CDR2 FYNNEI. V lost 7 bases, J lost 1 base, and 13 bases lay in between. Here the CDR3 DNA reads TGTGCCAGCAAATACACAGGGAATAACTATGGCTACACCTTC. It codes for CASKYTGNNYGYTF.

There are a few counts of this clonotype. The rearrangement uses TRBV2 and TRBJ2-6; no clear D gene. Germline loops: CDR1 SNHLY, CDR2 FYNNEI. This CDR3 contains 14 residues. V shed 8 bases and J shed 6 bases, with 14 bases lying between them. The CDR3 bases are TGTGCCAGCCGATCATTAAACGTGGCCAACGTCCTGACTTTC. It codes for CASRSLNVANVLTF.

V usage is TRBV7-2 and J usage is TRBJ1-2, with D unresolved. This CDR3 region has 14 residues. Trimming stripped 8 bases from V and 7 bases from J, with 20 bases between. Germline V gene data show CDR1 as SGHTA and CDR2 as FQGNSA. The CDR3 sequence is CASHSGGSPSGYTF. In DNA, the CDR3 is TGTGCCAGCCACTCAGGAGGCTCTCCCAGTGGCTACACCTTC.

This chain connects TRBV29-1 to TRBJ2-7; perhaps TRBD1 as D (5 bases). V dropped 8 bases and J dropped 5 bases, with 16 bases sitting between them. This CDR3 comprises 12 residues. Germline V gene sequence: CDR1 SQVTM, CDR2 ANQGSEA. The CDR3 spells CSYRQGRNEQYF. Here the CDR3 DNA reads TGCAGCTACCGGCAGGGAAGGAACGAGCAGTACTTC.

CDR3 residues: CASSFSTQSTSGRDTQYF. CDR3 nucleotide sequence: TGTGCCAGCAGTTTTAGCACCCAGAGCACTAGCGGGAGAGATACGCAGTATTTT. This chain uses TRBV28 with TRBJ2-3, with 11 bases fitting TRBD2. Per germline, CDR1 MDHEN and CDR2 SYDVKM. Trimming at V came to 3 bases and at J to 5 bases, leaving 13 bases not matched to a gene. CDR3 length equals 18 residues.

This clonotype came up a few times. The rearrangement uses TRBV12-3 or TRBV12-4 and TRBJ2-7, with D perhaps TRBD2 (7 bases). V dropped 3 bases and J dropped 7 bases, with 19 bases sitting between them. CDR3 size: 15 residues. The CDR3 nucleotides read TGTGCCAGCAGTTTCAGGGCGGCGGGGGCCCGGGAGCAGTACTTC. It specifies CASSFRAAGAREQYF.